The sequence of this TCR beta chain was determined in a study of human T cells and chemical hapten exposure. The overall study: Patients were given diphenylcyclopropenone on the scalp weekly across the approximately 22-week study. Study-wide results and caveats: The formation of large CDR3 similarity clusters by expanded TCRs significantly exceeded that of controls. DPC sensitization produced no change in TCRs with frequency above 1 in 1000.

Using its own MiXCR run on the RACE reads, TCRdb lists one record per CDR3 protein. The profile shows tens of thousands of distinct CDR3 sequences, around 10% of them singletons. Regarding time point: patch test 3, about 24 weeks after DPC sensitization. Documented treatment: therapeutic diphenylcyclopropenone sensitization with weekly scalp DPC. This clonotype was counted at least ten times. Its antigen is currently unknown. The CDR3 has 12 residues. Germline V lookup: CDR1 MNHEY, CDR2 SVGEGT. V was cut by 5 bases and J by 5 bases, with 9 bases left in between. This receptor was obtained from a woman aged 50 to 60 with alopecia areata. Some clones in this sample may be carry-over from other donors' samples. V gene TRBV6-2 or TRBV6-3 combines with J gene TRBJ1-1; D is unresolved. This specimen consisted of whole blood, obtained in connection with sensitization to the hapten diphenylcyclopropenone (DPC). DNA for the CDR3: TGTGCCAGCAGTCTTAGCCGGACTGAAGCTTTCTTT. It specifies CASSLSRTEAFF.